The text below deals with one T cell receptor beta chain. The antigen is undetermined. The V end was cut by 7 bases, the J end by 3 bases, with 21 bases between. Per the germline V gene, CDR1 is SQVTM and CDR2 is ANQGSEA. The CDR3 runs 15 residues. This sample stems from a study of shared clonotypes between healthy human individuals. Study at large: Researchers drew samples from a couple of women and three men aged 18 to 49.

Splitting the CD4+ cells yielded a CD45RA+ naive subset and a CD45RA-negative memory subset. Sorted subsets were amplified in replicate PCRs using around 200 ng DNA, roughly 30,000 T cell genomes. TCRdb keeps only in-frame clones here, not all; method: immunoSEQ multiplex PCR. Of 2 million to 2.5 million clones in the sample, approximately 93% were seen once. Overall study findings and caveats: Among donors, sharing of clonotypes was expected to be affected by sequencing depth.

The specimen sequenced was naive CD4+ T cells from PBMCs. Sample subset: CD45RA+ positively selected. The chain has TRBV29-1 and TRBJ1-1; D gene unclear. The TCR was taken from a young man in good health. Some clones in this sample may be carry-over from other donors' samples. CDR3 protein: CSGLVVPGRDTEAFF. CDR3 DNA sequence: TGCAGCGGTCTGGTCGTCCCAGGAAGGGACACTGAAGCTTTCTTT.